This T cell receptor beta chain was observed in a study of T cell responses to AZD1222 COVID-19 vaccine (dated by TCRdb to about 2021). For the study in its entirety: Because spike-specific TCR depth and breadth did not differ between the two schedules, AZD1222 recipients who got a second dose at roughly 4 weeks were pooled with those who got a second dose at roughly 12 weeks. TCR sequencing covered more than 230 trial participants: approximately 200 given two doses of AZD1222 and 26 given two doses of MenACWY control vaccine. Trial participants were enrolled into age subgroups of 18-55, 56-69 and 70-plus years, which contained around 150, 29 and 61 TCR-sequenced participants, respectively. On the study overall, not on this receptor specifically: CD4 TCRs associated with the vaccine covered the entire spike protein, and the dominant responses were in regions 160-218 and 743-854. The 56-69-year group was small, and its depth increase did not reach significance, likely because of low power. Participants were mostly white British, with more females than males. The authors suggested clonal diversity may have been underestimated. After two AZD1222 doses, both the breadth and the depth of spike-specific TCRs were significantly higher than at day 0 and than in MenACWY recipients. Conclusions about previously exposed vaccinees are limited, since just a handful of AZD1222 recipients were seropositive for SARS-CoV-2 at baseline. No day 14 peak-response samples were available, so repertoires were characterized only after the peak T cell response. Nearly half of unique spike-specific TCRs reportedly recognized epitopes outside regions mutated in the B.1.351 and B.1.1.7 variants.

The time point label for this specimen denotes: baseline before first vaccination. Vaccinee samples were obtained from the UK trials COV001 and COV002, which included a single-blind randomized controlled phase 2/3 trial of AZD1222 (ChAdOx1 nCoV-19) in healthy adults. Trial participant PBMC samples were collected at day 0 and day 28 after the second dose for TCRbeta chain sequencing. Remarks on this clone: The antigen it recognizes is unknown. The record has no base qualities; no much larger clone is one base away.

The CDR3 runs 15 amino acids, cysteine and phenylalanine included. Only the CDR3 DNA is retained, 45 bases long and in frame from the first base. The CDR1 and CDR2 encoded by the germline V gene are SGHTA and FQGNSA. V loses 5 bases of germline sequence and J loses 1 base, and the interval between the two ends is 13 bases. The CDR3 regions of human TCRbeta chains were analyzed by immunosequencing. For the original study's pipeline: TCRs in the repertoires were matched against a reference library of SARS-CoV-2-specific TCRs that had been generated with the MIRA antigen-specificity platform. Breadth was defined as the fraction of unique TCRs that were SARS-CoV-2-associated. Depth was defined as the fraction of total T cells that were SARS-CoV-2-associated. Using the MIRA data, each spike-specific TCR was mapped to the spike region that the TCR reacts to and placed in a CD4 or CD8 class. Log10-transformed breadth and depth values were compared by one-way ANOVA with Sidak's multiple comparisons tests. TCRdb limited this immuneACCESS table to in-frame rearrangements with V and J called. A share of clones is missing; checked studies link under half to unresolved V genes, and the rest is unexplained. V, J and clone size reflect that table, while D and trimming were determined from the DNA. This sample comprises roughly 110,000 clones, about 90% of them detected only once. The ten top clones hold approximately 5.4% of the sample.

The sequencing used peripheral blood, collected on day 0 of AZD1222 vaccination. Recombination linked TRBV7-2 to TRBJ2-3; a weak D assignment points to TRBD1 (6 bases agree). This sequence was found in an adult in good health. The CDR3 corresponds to CASSADRSRTDTQYF. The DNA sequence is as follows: TGTGCCAGCAGCGCCGACAGGTCCCGCACAGATACGCAGTATTTT.